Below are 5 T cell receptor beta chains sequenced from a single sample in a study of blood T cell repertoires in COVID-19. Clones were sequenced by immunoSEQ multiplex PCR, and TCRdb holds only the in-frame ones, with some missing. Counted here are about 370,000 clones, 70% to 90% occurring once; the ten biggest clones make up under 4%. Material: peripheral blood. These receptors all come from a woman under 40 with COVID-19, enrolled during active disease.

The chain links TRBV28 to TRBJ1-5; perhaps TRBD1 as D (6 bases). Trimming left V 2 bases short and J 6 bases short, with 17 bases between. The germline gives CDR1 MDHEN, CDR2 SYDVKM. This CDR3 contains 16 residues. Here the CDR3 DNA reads TGTGCCAGCAGTTTAGGGATACAGGGACGGGCTCAGCCCCAGCATTTT. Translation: CASSLGIQGRAQPQHF.

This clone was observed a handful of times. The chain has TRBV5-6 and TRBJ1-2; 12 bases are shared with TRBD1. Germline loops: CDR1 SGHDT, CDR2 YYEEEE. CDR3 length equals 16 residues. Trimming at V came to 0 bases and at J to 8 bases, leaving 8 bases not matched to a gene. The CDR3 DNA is TGTGCCAGCAGCTTGGGCCCCGGGACAGGGGGCGGCGGCTACACCTTC. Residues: CASSLGPGTGGGGYTF.

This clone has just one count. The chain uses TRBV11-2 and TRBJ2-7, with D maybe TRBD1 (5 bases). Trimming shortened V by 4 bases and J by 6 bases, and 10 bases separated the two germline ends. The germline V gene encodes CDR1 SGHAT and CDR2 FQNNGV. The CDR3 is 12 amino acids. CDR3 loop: CASSSTGLEQYF. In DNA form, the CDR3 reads TGTGCCAGCAGCTCTACAGGCCTCGAGCAGTACTTC. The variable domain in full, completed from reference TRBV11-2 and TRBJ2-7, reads EAGVAQSPRYKIIEKRQSVAFWCNPISGHATLYWYQQILGQGPKLLIQFQNNGVVDDSQLPKDRFSAERLKGVDSTLKIQPAKLEDSAVYLCASSSTGLEQYFGPGTRLTVT.

This CDR3 is CASSSAGVPGVYEQYF. In DNA, the CDR3 is TGTGCCAGCAGCTCGGCGGGGGTCCCGGGGGTCTACGAGCAGTACTTC. V and J are TRBV21-1 and TRBJ2-7; the table's D call TRBD2 went unverified against the DNA. TRBV21-1 is deemed a pseudogene. The CDR3 consists of 16 residues.

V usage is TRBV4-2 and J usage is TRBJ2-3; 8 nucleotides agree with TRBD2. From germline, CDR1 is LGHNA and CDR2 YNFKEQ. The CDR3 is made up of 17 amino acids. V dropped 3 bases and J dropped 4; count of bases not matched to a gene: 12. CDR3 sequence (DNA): TGTGCCAGCAGCCATTCCGGGGGGGCGGAGATGGCAGATACGCAGTATTTT. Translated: CASSHSGGAEMADTQYF.